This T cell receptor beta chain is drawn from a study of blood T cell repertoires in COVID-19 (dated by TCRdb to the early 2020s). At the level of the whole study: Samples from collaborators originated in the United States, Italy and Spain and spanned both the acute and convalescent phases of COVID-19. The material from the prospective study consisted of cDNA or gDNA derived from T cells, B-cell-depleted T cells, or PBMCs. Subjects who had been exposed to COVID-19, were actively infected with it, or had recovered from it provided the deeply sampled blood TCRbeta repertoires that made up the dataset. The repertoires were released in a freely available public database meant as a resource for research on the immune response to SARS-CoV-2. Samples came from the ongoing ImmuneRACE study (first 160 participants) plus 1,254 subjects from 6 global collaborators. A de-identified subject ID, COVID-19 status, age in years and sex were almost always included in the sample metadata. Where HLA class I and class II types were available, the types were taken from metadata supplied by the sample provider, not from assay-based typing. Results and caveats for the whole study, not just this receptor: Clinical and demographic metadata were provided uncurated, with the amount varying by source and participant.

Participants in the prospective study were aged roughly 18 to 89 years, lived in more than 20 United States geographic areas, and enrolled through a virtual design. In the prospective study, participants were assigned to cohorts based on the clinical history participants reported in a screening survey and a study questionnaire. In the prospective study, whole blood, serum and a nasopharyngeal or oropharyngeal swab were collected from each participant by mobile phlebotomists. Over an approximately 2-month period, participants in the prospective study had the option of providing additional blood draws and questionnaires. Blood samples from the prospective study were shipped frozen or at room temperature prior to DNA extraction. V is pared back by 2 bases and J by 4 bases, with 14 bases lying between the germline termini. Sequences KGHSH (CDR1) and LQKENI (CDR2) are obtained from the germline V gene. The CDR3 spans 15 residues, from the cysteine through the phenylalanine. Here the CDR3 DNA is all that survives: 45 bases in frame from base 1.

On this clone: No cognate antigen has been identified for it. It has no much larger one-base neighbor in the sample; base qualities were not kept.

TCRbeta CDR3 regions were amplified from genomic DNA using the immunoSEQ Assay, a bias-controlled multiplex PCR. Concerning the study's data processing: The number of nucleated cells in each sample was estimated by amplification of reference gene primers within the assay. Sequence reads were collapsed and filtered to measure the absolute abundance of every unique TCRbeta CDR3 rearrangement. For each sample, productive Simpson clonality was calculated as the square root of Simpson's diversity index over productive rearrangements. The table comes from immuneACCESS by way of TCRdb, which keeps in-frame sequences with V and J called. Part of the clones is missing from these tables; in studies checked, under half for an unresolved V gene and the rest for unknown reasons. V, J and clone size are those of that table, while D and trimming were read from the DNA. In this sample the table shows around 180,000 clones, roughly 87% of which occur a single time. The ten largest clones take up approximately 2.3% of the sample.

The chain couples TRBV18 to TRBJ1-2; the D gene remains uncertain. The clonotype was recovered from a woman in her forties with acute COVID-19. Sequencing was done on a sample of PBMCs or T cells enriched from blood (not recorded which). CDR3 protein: CASSPNLPAGYGYTF. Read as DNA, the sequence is TGTGCCAGCTCACCAAACCTCCCGGCAGGCTATGGCTACACCTTC.